What follows are 14 T cell receptor beta chains derived from one specimen sequenced in a study of STAT5B mutations in CD4+ large granular lymphocyte leukemia. Method: immunoSEQ multiplex PCR; TCRdb's copy keeps in-frame clones and lacks some. This sample carries 30,000 to 40,000 clones, over 70% of them seen once, and the ten largest clones take approximately 0.53%. The sequenced material came from CD4+ T cells from blood buffy coats. The origin of the receptors is a human donor in good health.

The chain carries TRBV6-6 and TRBJ2-7, with a weak D call TRBD2 (6 bases). Trimming stripped 0 bases from V and 3 bases from J, with 15 bases between. CDR3 length: 16 amino acids. Germline V gene sequence: CDR1 MNHNY, CDR2 SVGAGI (reference sequence). In DNA form, the CDR3 reads TGTGCCAGCAGTTACTCGGGTGGGGACTGGGTCTACGAGCAGTACTTC. This codes for CASSYSGGDWVYEQYF.

The chain combines TRBV10-3 with TRBJ2-7; D unclear. Between the trimmed V and J ends, which lost 4 bases and 0 bases, there was a span of 13 bases. The CDR3 is made up of 15 amino acids. The germline V gene encodes CDR1 ENHRY and CDR2 SYGVKD. The CDR3, as DNA: TGTGCCATCAGTGGTGGGCAGCTGAGCTCCTACGAGCAGTACTTC. Its protein product is CAISGGQLSSYEQYF.

This chain links TRBV2 with TRBJ1-1; no clear D gene. The ends were cut back, 6 bases at V and 4 bases at J, with 9 bases in the middle. This CDR3 comprises 12 residues. CDR1 is SNHLY, CDR2 FYNNEI, per germline. The CDR3 protein is CASRLGSTEAFF. As DNA, the CDR3 is TGTGCCAGCAGACTCGGGTCCACTGAAGCTTTCTTT.

V usage is TRBV5-1 and J usage is TRBJ2-7; 13 nucleotides match TRBD2. Germline V gene lookup returns CDR1 SGHRS and CDR2 YFSETQ. Unmatched junction bases numbered 4, after V lost 0 bases and J lost 7 bases. There are 15 residues in the CDR3. The CDR3 protein is CASSLGLAGGSEQYF. The DNA of the CDR3 is TGCGCCAGCAGCTTGGGACTAGCGGGAGGTAGTGAGCAGTACTTC.

This chain connects TRBV18 to TRBJ1-5; D gene ambiguous. This CDR3 region has 14 residues. V was trimmed by 3 bases and J by 0 bases, leaving 6 bases between them. From germline, CDR1 is KGHSH and CDR2 LQKENI. CDR3 residues: CASSPWDSNQPQHF. The CDR3 DNA reads as TGTGCCAGCTCACCTTGGGATAGCAATCAGCCCCAGCATTTT. Together with reference TRBV18 and TRBJ1-5, the CDR3 gives the full variable domain: NAGVMQNPRHLVRRRGQEARLRCSPMKGHSHVYWYRQLPEEGLKFMVYLQKENIIDESGMPKERFSAEFPKEGPSILRIQQVVRGDSAAYFCASSPWDSNQPQHFGDGTRLSIL.

V gene TRBV7-9 combines with J gene TRBJ2-3; D unclear. In germline, CDR1 is SEHNR, CDR2 FQNEAQ (reference sequence). The CDR3 consists of 14 residues. V lost 3 bases to trimming and J lost 3 bases, with 10 bases between them. The CDR3 DNA sequence: TGTGCCAGCAGCTTTTCCCCCCGGACAGATACGCAGTATTTT. This translates into CASSFSPRTDTQYF.

The chain employs TRBV18 and TRBJ1-1; D ambiguous. This CDR3 has 14 amino acids. The V gene's germline CDR1 is KGHSH and CDR2 LQKENI. With 6 bases removed from V and 3 bases from J, the gap between germline ends came to 14 bases. DNA for the CDR3: TGTGCCAGCTCGTACACAGAGGACTACACTGAAGCTTTCTTT. Translation: CASSYTEDYTEAFF. The full variable domain, with the rest looked up from reference TRBV18 and TRBJ1-1, is NAGVMQNPRHLVRRRGQEARLRCSPMKGHSHVYWYRQLPEEGLKFMVYLQKENIIDESGMPKERFSAEFPKEGPSILRIQQVVRGDSAAYFCASSYTEDYTEAFFGQGTRLTVV.

The rearrangement uses TRBV6-5 and TRBJ1-2; D might be TRBD1 (5 bases). V dropped 5 bases and J dropped 2 bases, with 6 bases sitting between them. CDR1 MNHEY and CDR2 SVGAGI come from the germline V gene. The CDR3 spans 12 residues. CDR3 sequence (DNA): TGTGCCAGCAGTGCAGGGAACTATGGCTACACCTTC. As protein: CASSAGNYGYTF.

The chain couples TRBV2 to TRBJ1-1; 7 positions match TRBD1. The germline V gene encodes CDR1 SNHLY and CDR2 FYNNEI. The CDR3 spans 14 residues. The junction had 2 bases not matched to a gene; V was cut back by 1 base and J by 3 bases. CDR3 DNA sequence: TGTGCCAGCAGTGAAGAAACAGGGGACACTGAAGCTTTCTTT. The encoded protein is CASSEETGDTEAFF. The full variable domain, completed using reference TRBV2 and TRBJ1-1, is EPEVTQTPSHQVTQMGQEVILRCVPISNHLYFYWYRQILGQKVEFLVSFYNNEISEKSEIFDDQFSVERPDGSNFTLKIRSTKLEDSAMYFCASSEETGDTEAFFGQGTRLTVV.

This clone has a handful of counts. The genes are TRBV30 and TRBJ1-3; possibly TRBD1 for D (5 bases). The CDR3 has 15 amino acids. Trimming pared 2 bases from V and 0 bases from J, leaving 11 bases between. The germline CDR1 and CDR2 sequences are GTSNPN and SVGIG (reference sequence). CDR3: CAWSNRQISGNTIYF. Written as DNA, the CDR3 is TGTGCCTGGAGTAACAGACAGATCTCTGGAAACACCATATATTTT.

This clone has a handful of counts. The CDR3 bases are TGTGCCAGCAGCCAACCCCTAGGGAGCGGGACGCCCTACGAGCAGTACTTC. Amino acid sequence: CASSQPLGSGTPYEQYF. The chain joins TRBV7-6 to TRBJ2-7; 7 bases align to TRBD2. V dropped 5 bases and J dropped 2; count of bases not matched to a gene: 15. The CDR3 extends over 17 amino acids. Germline V gives CDR1 SGHVS, CDR2 FNYEAQ.

This chain connects TRBV7-6 to TRBJ2-7, with D perhaps being TRBD1 or TRBD2 (5 bases each). Looked up from germline, CDR1 is SGHVS and CDR2 is FNYEAQ. Trimming left V 2 bases short and J 4 bases short, with 15 bases between. The CDR3 is 15 residues long. As DNA, the CDR3 is TGTGCCAGCAGCTTATCCGGACGTGAGGGGTACGAGCAGTACTTC. Translating gives CASSLSGREGYEQYF.

This clone was counted between two and nine times. The rearrangement links TRBV2 to TRBJ1-4; TRBD1 is a possible D gene (6 bases). The CDR3 is 13 residues long. Looked up from germline, CDR1 is SNHLY and CDR2 is FYNNEI. CDR3 in DNA: TGTGCATCGGCGGGGGGCCGGGGTGAAAAACTGTTTTTT. It codes for CASAGGRGEKLFF. Looking up the rest from reference TRBV2 and TRBJ1-4 gives the full variable domain: EPEVTQTPSHQVTQMGQEVILRCVPISNHLYFYWYRQILGQKVEFLVSFYNNEISEKSEIFDDQFSVERPDGSNFTLKIRSTKLEDSAMYFCASAGGRGEKLFFGSGTQLSVL.

This sequence joins TRBV29-1 and TRBJ2-5; D not certain. Germline V gives CDR1 SQVTM, CDR2 ANQGSEA. This CDR3 comprises 11 residues. Trimming left V 6 bases short and J 5 bases short, with 10 bases between. In nucleotides, the CDR3 is TGCAGCGTCATGAGTGGGGAGACCCAGTACTTC. Protein product: CSVMSGETQYF. Combining the CDR3 with reference TRBV29-1 and TRBJ2-5 gives the whole variable domain SAVISQKPSRDICQRGTSLTIQCQVDSQVTMMFWYRQQPGQSLTLIATANQGSEATYESGFVIDKFPISRPNLTFSTLTVSNMSPEDSSIYLCSVMSGETQYFGPGTRLLVL.